Listed here are 28 T cell receptor beta chains from one sample, sequenced in a study of T-cell reconstitution after alpha-beta-depleted transplantation in children. Construction of the TCRbeta library involved unique molecular identifiers. TCRdb ran MiXCR on the PCR reads and lists one entry per CDR3 protein. The sample shows 490,000 or so distinct CDR3 sequences, under 15% of them seen only once. The sequences come from PBMCs from the stem cell graft donor, collected from the stem cell graft. These receptors were taken from a human donor who donated a stem cell graft to a child with combined immunodeficiency.

This clonotype was found a few times. The DNA for the CDR3 is TGTGCCTGGGCCAGCGGTTCGTCCCCACCAAGCTCCTACAATGAGCAGTTCTTC. Protein product: CAWASGSSPPSSYNEQFF. This chain uses TRBV30 with TRBJ2-1; a weak D match, TRBD2 (5 bases). Per germline, CDR1 GTSNPN and CDR2 SVGIG (reference sequence). Trimming removed 5 bases at V and 0 bases at J, with 23 bases between. The CDR3 has 18 amino acids. The full variable domain, its missing parts supplied by reference TRBV30 and TRBJ2-1, is SQTIHQWPATLVQPVGSPLSLECTVEGTSNPNLYWYRQAAGRGLQLLFYSVGIGQISSEVPQNLSASRPQDRQFILSSKKLLLSDSGFYLCAWASGSSPPSSYNEQFFGPGTRLTVL.

This clonotype was detected many times. V gene TRBV3-1 combines with J gene TRBJ2-5; the match to TRBD2 covers 13 bases. This CDR3 is 15 amino acids long. Germline V gene data show CDR1 as LGHDT and CDR2 as YNNKEL (reference sequence). The V gene end was trimmed by 3 bases and the J gene end by 4 bases; junction bases not matched to a gene: 2. DNA of the CDR3: TGTGCCAGCAGCCACCGGACTAGCGGGGGAGAGACCCAGTACTTC. Its protein is CASSHRTSGGETQYF.

In its sample, this clonotype was seen many times. The V gene is TRBV6-2 or TRBV6-3, the J gene TRBJ2-3; 7 bases are a match to TRBD1. Trimming at V came to 6 bases and at J to 3 bases, leaving 9 bases not matched to a gene. This CDR3 has 15 residues. Per germline, CDR1 MNHEY and CDR2 SVGEGT. The CDR3 nucleotides read TGTGCCAGCAGAAGACAGGGAAGTTGGACAGATACGCAGTATTTT. Encoded protein: CASRRQGSWTDTQYF.

V is TRBV10-2 and J is TRBJ1-5; D is unresolved. CDR3 length: 14 amino acids. Germline V CDR1 and CDR2: WSHSY, SAAADI. V lost 7 bases to trimming and J lost 1 base, with 11 bases between them. The CDR3 is CASNLGLSNQPQHF. CDR3 DNA sequence: TGCGCCAGCAACCTCGGACTGAGCAATCAGCCCCAGCATTTT.

The J gene is TRBJ2-2, the V gene TRBV7-2; the D gene is possibly TRBD1 (6 bases). CDR1 is SGHTA and CDR2 is FQGNSA in the germline V gene. The V and J ends lost 6 bases and 2 bases respectively, with 13 bases between them. The CDR3 has 15 residues. CDR3 in amino acids: CASRPGTPNTGELFF. CDR3 coding DNA: TGTGCCAGCAGACCCGGGACACCAAACACCGGGGAGCTGTTTTTT.

This clonotype has at least ten counts. This rearrangement joins TRBV7-3 to TRBJ2-2; a weak D match, TRBD1 (6 bases). The V end lost 6 bases, the J end lost 4 bases, and 18 bases lay between the germline ends. The V gene's germline CDR1 is SGHTA and CDR2 FQGTGA. The CDR3 is 16 amino acids. CDR3 bases: TGTGCCAGCAGTAAAAACGGCAGGGGTGGCACCGGGGAGCTGTTTTTT. Amino acids: CASSKNGRGGTGELFF. The variable domain in full, completed from reference TRBV7-3 and TRBJ2-2, reads GAGVSQTPSNKVTEKGKYVELRCDPISGHTALYWYRQSLGQGPEFLIYFQGTGAADDSGLPNDRFFAVRPEGSVSTLKIQRTERGDSAVYLCASSKNGRGGTGELFFGEGSRLTVL.

The table lists this clonotype with many counts. This chain uses TRBV12-3 or TRBV12-4 with TRBJ2-1; 7 nucleotides align to TRBD2. The CDR3 is 15 amino acids. The V gene end was trimmed by 8 bases and the J gene end by 3 bases; junction bases not matched to a gene: 10. CDR3 DNA: TGTGCCAGCCTGCCAGCGGCGGGGGACTACAATGAGCAGTTCTTC. Its translation is CASLPAAGDYNEQFF.

This clonotype has ten or more counts. This sequence joins TRBV27 and TRBJ2-7; D unclear. The CDR3 extends over 10 amino acids. Germline CDR1 MNHEY, CDR2 SMNVEV (reference sequence). The CDR3 is CASSLIRAPV. The CDR3 coding sequence is TGTGCCAGCAGTTTAATCCGCGCCCCGGTC.

This chain joins TRBV20-1 and TRBJ2-5; TRBD2 agrees at 11 bases. Germline V lookup: CDR1 DFQATT, CDR2 SNEGSKA (reference sequence). The CDR3 has 16 residues. With 1 base clipped from V and 7 bases from J, the junction kept 11 bases outside the gene matches. CDR3 sequence (DNA): TGCAGTGCTAGAGTTTCTAGCGGGAGGTCAATTGGGACCCAGTACTTC. Translation gives CSARVSSGRSIGTQYF.

The gene calls are TRBV5-5 and TRBJ2-7; D is unresolved. Trimming took off 4 bases at V and 3 bases at J, with 14 bases between the two ends. The CDR3 sequence is 14 residues long. From germline, CDR1 is SGHKS and CDR2 YYEKEE (reference sequence). CDR3 sequence: CASSPETGFYEQYF. The DNA for the CDR3 is TGTGCCAGCAGCCCCGAGACCGGATTCTACGAGCAGTACTTC.

This clonotype was seen a handful of times. CDR3 in DNA: TGCGCCAGCAGCTTGGCGGCCTTCACAGATACGCAGTATTTT. Amino acid sequence: CASSLAAFTDTQYF. The chain couples TRBV5-1 to TRBJ2-3; the D is unclear. The CDR3 consists of 14 residues. Germline loops: CDR1 SGHRS, CDR2 YFSETQ. V lost 0 bases to trimming and J lost 2 bases, with 7 bases between them.

This clonotype was seen at least ten times. V is TRBV29-1 and J is TRBJ2-1; TRBD2 matches at 12 bases. Germline CDR1 is SQVTM and CDR2 is ANQGSEA. V lost 6 bases to trimming and J lost 4 bases; unmatched junction nucleotides: 4. This CDR3 comprises 14 residues. The CDR3 sequence: CSVQTSGRYNEQFF. CDR3 in DNA: TGCAGCGTCCAGACTAGCGGGAGATACAATGAGCAGTTCTTC.

The V call is TRBV29-1, the J call TRBJ2-1, with TRBD1 matching over 9 bases. The germline CDR1 and CDR2 sequences are SQVTM and ANQGSEA. The J segment lost 6 bases and the V segment lost 4 bases, leaving 7 bases of the junction unmatched. The CDR3 is 14 residues long. CDR3 DNA sequence: TGCAGCGTTGCAGGGACAGGGACACTCAATGAGCAGTTCTTC. Protein: CSVAGTGTLNEQFF.

This clonotype was counted ten times or more. The chain is built from TRBV5-6 and TRBJ1-1; D is ambiguous. The CDR3 is 15 residues long. V was shortened by 0 bases and J by 2 bases, with 11 bases between the two germline ends. The germline gives CDR1 SGHDT, CDR2 YYEEEE. The CDR3 sequence: CASSLATVTNTEAFF. The CDR3 nucleotides read TGTGCCAGCAGCTTGGCCACGGTTACCAACACTGAAGCTTTCTTT.

This clonotype has just a few counts. Written as DNA, the CDR3 is TGCGCCAGCAGCTTGGAGGAAGCGGGAGGCACCGGGGAGCTGTTTTTT. Translating it yields CASSLEEAGGTGELFF. The chain carries TRBV5-1 and TRBJ2-2; 9 bases line up with TRBD2. The germline gives CDR1 SGHRS, CDR2 YFSETQ. This CDR3 is 16 amino acids long. Trimming at V came to 0 bases and at J to 4 bases, leaving 4 bases not matched to a gene.

This clonotype has just a few counts. V gene TRBV18 combines with J gene TRBJ2-1; D possibly corresponds to TRBD1 (6 bases). The length of the CDR3 is 15 residues. The V end lost 5 bases, the J end lost 7 bases, and 18 bases lay between the germline ends. CDR1 KGHSH and CDR2 LQKENI come from the germline V gene. In nucleotides, the CDR3 is TGTGCCAGCTCAACCACGGGACAAAGTTGGAATGAGCAGTTCTTC. Its translation is CASSTTGQSWNEQFF.

The V and J genes are TRBV12-3 or TRBV12-4 and TRBJ2-7; D gene uncertain. The CDR3 contains 11 residues. Between the trimmed V and J ends, which lost 6 bases and 4 bases, there was a span of 7 bases. This chain's CDR3 is CASSPFYEQYF. The CDR3 nucleotides are TGTGCCAGCAGCCCCTTTTACGAGCAGTACTTC.

This clonotype showed up many times. J is TRBJ2-1 and V is TRBV7-2; 8 bases are shared with TRBD2. The CDR3 contains 15 residues. Germline assignment: CDR1 SGHTA and CDR2 FQGNSA. V shed 5 bases, J shed 3 bases, and the junction held 6 bases outside the gene matches. This chain's CDR3 is CASSPGGALYNEQFF. The CDR3 DNA sequence: TGTGCCAGCAGCCCCGGGGGGGCCCTCTACAATGAGCAGTTCTTC.

The chain links TRBV12-3 or TRBV12-4 to TRBJ2-7, with a possible D match to TRBD1 (6 bases). Trimming took 10 bases from V and 5 from J, leaving 12 bases between them. The CDR3 is 11 amino acids. The CDR3 sequence: CATARGHEQYF. DNA of the CDR3: TGTGCCACCGCCAGGGGCCACGAGCAGTACTTC.

This clonotype was picked up a small number of times. The V call is TRBV6-5, the J call TRBJ2-2, with 9 bases identical to TRBD2. Germline CDR1 MNHEY, CDR2 SVGAGI. The CDR3 runs to 16 residues. The V segment lost 0 bases and the J segment 4 bases; nucleotides outside the gene matches: 3. The CDR3 spells CASSYSLAGRTGELFF. Written as DNA, the CDR3 is TGTGCCAGCAGTTACTCACTAGCGGGCCGCACCGGGGAGCTGTTTTTT.

This clonotype was observed at least ten times. The chain carries TRBV9 and TRBJ1-1; 7 nucleotides align to TRBD1. Germline CDR1 SGDLS, CDR2 YYNGEE. The CDR3 is 13 residues long. V gave up 4 bases and J gave up 9 bases; unmatched junction bases: 9. CDR3 sequence (DNA): TGTGCCAGCAGCATTGTCGGACAGGAACAAGCTTTCTTT. Its translation: CASSIVGQEQAFF.

This clonotype has only a few counts. V usage is TRBV7-9 and J usage is TRBJ2-5, with 15 bases matching TRBD2. Germline V gene data show CDR1 as SEHNR and CDR2 as FQNEAQ (reference sequence). The trim removed 6 bases at V and 3 bases at J, leaving 8 bases unmatched. The CDR3 is 17 residues long. CDR3 loop: CASRPGTSGGLKETQYF. The CDR3 nucleotides are TGTGCCAGCAGACCCGGGACTAGCGGGGGGTTAAAAGAGACCCAGTACTTC.

This clonotype was counted a single time. As DNA, the CDR3 is TGTGCCAGTAGTCCGCAGGGACTAGCGGGACGAAACATTCAGTACTTC. This encodes CASSPQGLAGRNIQYF. This chain connects TRBV19 to TRBJ2-4; the match to TRBD2 covers 13 bases. J lost 6 bases, V lost 5 bases, and 7 bases had no gene match. The CDR3 loop spans 16 amino acids. Germline V gives CDR1 LNHDA, CDR2 SQIVND (reference sequence).

The chain has TRBV11-1 and TRBJ2-3; D may be TRBD1 (5 bases). The V end lost 5 bases, the J end lost 0 bases, and 21 bases lay between the germline ends. This CDR3 has 18 amino acids. In germline, CDR1 is SGHAT, CDR2 FQDESV (reference sequence). The CDR3 bases are TGTGCCAGCAGCCCCTTCTTGGGGCGGACGATTAGCACAGATACGCAGTATTTT. Translated: CASSPFLGRTISTDTQYF.

This chain uses TRBV5-1 with TRBJ2-4; D call uncertain. The V and J ends lost 0 bases and 3 bases respectively, with 16 bases between them. Per the germline V gene, CDR1 is SGHRS and CDR2 is YFSETQ. The CDR3 is made up of 17 amino acids. As DNA, the CDR3 is TGCGCCAGCAGCTTGGAGCAGGAAATTTATGGCAAAAACATTCAGTACTTC. Translation: CASSLEQEIYGKNIQYF.

V is TRBV6-1 and J is TRBJ2-2, with 14 bases that match TRBD2. This CDR3 is 16 amino acids long. Germline-derived CDR1 and CDR2 are MNHNS and SASEGT. This CDR3 is CASGLAGEPDTGELFF. The CDR3, as DNA: TGTGCGTCGGGACTAGCGGGAGAGCCAGACACCGGGGAGCTGTTTTTT.

This clonotype showed up just a few times. V gene TRBV29-1 combines with J gene TRBJ1-2; D gene uncertain. CDR1 is SQVTM and CDR2 is ANQGSEA in the germline V gene. The CDR3 has 12 residues. Trimming shortened V by 8 bases and J by 3 bases, and 13 bases separated the two germline ends. CDR3 in DNA: TGCAGCCTGTTGAGTACGGACTATGGCTACACCTTC. The encoded protein is CSLLSTDYGYTF.

This clonotype occurred a few times. CDR3 sequence (DNA): TGCAGCGTTGAAGATCTAATTGGGCCACGGACCTACAATGAGCAGTTCTTC. Translated: CSVEDLIGPRTYNEQFF. This chain uses TRBV29-1 with TRBJ2-1; D remains unclear. V was trimmed by 0 bases and J by 2 bases, leaving 17 bases between them. Germline CDR1 reads SQVTM; CDR2 reads ANQGSEA. The CDR3 spans 17 residues.